This T cell receptor (beta chain) was recorded in a study of human thymus T cells. Repertoires were generated with immunoSEQ multiplex PCR, while TCRdb's copy carries only in-frame clones and drops some. In the table there are about 120,000 clones, around 94% of which are singletons. Notes on the study in general: The authors found apparently biased V and J gene usage in thymic and blood repertoires.

This clone was recorded only once. Its target is unknown. Thymus specimens were resections from corrective heart surgery. The germline gives CDR1 MDHEN, CDR2 SYDVKM. The CDR3 has 14 amino acids. Trimming shortened V by 5 bases and J by 4 bases, and 9 bases separated the two germline ends. Sequencing was carried out using thymus tissue. The sequence came from a boy less than two years old with a congenital heart defect but otherwise immunologically healthy. This chain links TRBV28 with TRBJ2-6; unclear D gene. For the CDR3, the DNA is TGTGCCAGCAGTCTCACCCTAGGGGCCAACGTCCTGACTTTC. This sequence encodes CASSLTLGANVLTF.